Listed below are T cell receptor beta chains from one sample, sequenced in a study of HIV-infected children after antiretroviral therapy interruption. TCRdb redid the calling of the 3' RACE reads with MiXCR, one entry per CDR3 protein. The data hold 30,000 to 50,000 distinct CDR3 sequences, with 6.5% observed a single time. The sample here was CD45RA+ CD4+ T cells from PBMCs, pooled from several time points, taken from a donor given antiretroviral therapy, either interrupted or continuous. The origin of the receptors is a pool of human donors with HIV. CDR3s leave out the opening cysteine and the closing phenylalanine or tryptophan.

>TRBV11-2|TRBJ1-5
ASLWGRGSTQH
>TRBV28|TRBJ1-5
ASSLGQGKSNQPQH
>TRBV4-1|TRBJ1-6
ASSPGTGFSPLH
>TRBV20-1|TRBJ1-1
SARQGFMNTEAF
>TRBV5-5|TRBJ1-1
ASSRGQSTITEAF
>TRBV10-1|TRBJ2-7
ASSESIVGTLAEQY
>TRBV12-3/TRBV12-4|TRBJ2-2
ASSPSKGTGQLY
>TRBV5-1|TRBJ2-1
ASNPLSGSSYNEQF
>TRBV20-1|TRBJ2-1
SARRGVYNEQF
>TRBV10-3|TRBJ1-2
AISAEGAPGYT
>TRBV29-1|TRBJ2-3
SVEDRLAGGDTQY
>TRBV11-2|TRBJ1-5
ASSLGSRQPQH
>TRBV4-1|TRBJ2-4
VSSQDLGGRQNTLY
>TRBV7-6|TRBJ2-3
ASSQRTGSTDTQY
>TRBV7-2|TRBJ1-5
ASSFSGAGRFGRGNQPQH
>TRBV27|TRBJ2-2
ASGEPVGELF
>TRBV3-1|TRBJ2-7
ASSQDPSGLYEQY
>TRBV6-6|TRBJ2-4
DSSDESQNTLY
>TRBV23-1|TRBJ1-6
ASSQSAELTNSPLH
>TRBV20-1|TRBJ2-3
SAFGADTQY
>TRBV29-1|TRBJ2-5
SVEPSTGKETQY
>TRBV7-9|TRBJ2-7
ASSLFLGSGLAGGSFYEQY
>TRBV20-1|TRBJ2-7
SAGTDSYEQY
>TRBV9|TRBJ2-7
ASSDGDSPPHEQY
>TRBV7-9|TRBJ2-7
ASSPPLTVYEQY
>TRBV27|TRBJ1-5
ASSSLVGANQPQH
>TRBV19|TRBJ1-5
ASSIRDSNQPQH
>TRBV28|TRBJ2-7
ASSLVYGSGDYEQY
>TRBV28|TRBJ1-5
ASSSTMTGSQPQH
>TRBV4-2|TRBJ2-3
ASSQDLYTQY
>TRBV6-6|TRBJ1-1
ASIRTGEGTEAF